The TCR beta chain under discussion was sequenced for a study of T cells in localized non-small cell lung cancer. Study-wide points: Clonality of T cells reached its maximum in uninvolved adjacent lung, surpassing tumor.

The table came from immunoSEQ multiplex PCR; TCRdb's copy has only in-frame clones and leaves some out. The table lists more than 2,500 clones, 15% to 20% of them singletons, with around 20% in the top ten. A word on this clone: Its antigen is not known.

Trimming took off 4 bases at V and 1 base at J, with 17 bases between the two ends. CDR1 and CDR2 (germline): SGHNT, YENEEA. This CDR3 is built from 16 residues. The V gene is TRBV11-3, the J gene TRBJ2-7; possible D gene TRBD2, 6 bases. This receptor was taken from a man aged 35 to 69 with stage I squamous cell lung carcinoma. The sequencing used lung tumor tissue, collected before any cancer treatment. The chain's CDR3 is CASSSSGGPTSYEQYF. The DNA of the CDR3 is TGTGCCAGCAGCTCGTCCGGGGGTCCAACGTCCTACGAGCAGTACTTC.